Included here is one TCR beta chain sequence, with context. A few counts support this clone. There is no known antigen for this receptor. The sample holds no much larger clone one base away, and base qualities are not on file. The sample belongs to a study of cytomegalovirus exposure and HLA in healthy donors (dated by TCRdb to the late 2010s). Study-level background: An earlier analysis of a few hundred of the donors reported under 300 Gb of sequence data and approximately 120 million unique TCR beta sequences obtained from some 200 million T cells. The genetic ancestry cluster associated with self-reported Caucasian donors included around 76% of the roughly 400 genotyped donors. The number of typed donors differed by locus: about 620-640 for A, B, C, DRB1 and DQB1; 522 for DQA1; some 610 for DPA1; and some 470 for DPB1. To predict cytomegalovirus infection status, the study combined high-throughput TCR immunosequencing, statistical association of individual TCRs with disease status, and machine learning. Genome-wide SNP genotypes for about three fifths of the roughly 700 donors were used in a later genetic analysis, which treated that subset as a discovery cohort. An early release covering approximately 600 HLA-typed donors comprised about 310 gigabases of sequencing data and about 90 million unique TCR sequences. Using immunosequencing, the study profiled T cell repertoires from 666 subjects and related those repertoires to cytomegalovirus serostatus. A few DR-DQ haplotypes were treated as single units for association and clustering because of strong linkage in the cohort. A separate validation cohort of over 95 different subjects was used in addition to the roughly 700-subject first cohort. An earlier analysis of fewer than 700 of the donors applied high-throughput TCR beta sequencing to assess whether each TCR beta V gene segment acted as functional or pseudogenic. HLA typing covered class I and class II loci at four-digit resolution. Across about 370 genotyped donors of the cohort, an average of about 220,000 unique TCR beta nucleotide sequences per donor were sequenced, and roughly a sixth of those sequences were non-productive. The study aimed to test whether cataloging public T cell receptors could reveal signatures of past pathogen exposure. To study patterns of TCR occurrence, a later analysis re-analyzed previously published TCR beta repertoires from around 700 donors and added high-resolution HLA genotyping. All discovery cohort repertoires had been generated on a single sequencing platform. Rather than drawing on any new phenotypic data, the later analysis identified candidate immune exposures from TCR beta sequences and the way those sequences occurred across donors. Donor age, sex, ethnicity and CMV serostatus were compiled alongside the repertoire data.

According to the germline V gene (reference sequence), CDR1 reads SEHNR and CDR2 reads FQNEAQ. The cysteine opens and the phenylalanine closes a CDR3 of 17 amino acids. The retained sequence is limited to the CDR3, 51 bases, with the frame set at the first base. V drops 8 bases and J drops 1 base, leaving 23 bases in between. General conclusions and limits of the study: The cohort was sequenced for TCR beta chains only, and without alpha or paired-chain data the features that could be detected were limited. Linkage disequilibrium might explain the correlated functional status among segregating V segments, but an unknown experimental factor could not be ruled out. The sequencing pipeline was judged likely to have produced a cluster of highly shared sequence variants as a technical artifact. At a false discovery rate of 0.05, a later analysis linked approximately 18,000 TCR beta sequences to specific HLA alleles. A total of roughly 160 TCR beta chains were listed by the study as associated with cytomegalovirus. A later analysis found that TCR association rates varied across HLA loci, with DRB1 alleles showing the most associated TCRs and HLA-C alleles the fewest. When HLA alleles, especially DR and DQ, strongly co-occurred, TCR associations were difficult to assign to individual alleles. In a later analysis, HLA-associated TCR beta chains showed more clonal expansion and lower generation probabilities than non-associated chains that were equally common. The earlier analysis of 587 of the donors excluded roughly 17 rarely observed V segments, including chromosome 9 orphons, because counts were too low. Three of the identified cytomegalovirus-associated TCR beta chains were confirmed in vitro to be specific for cytomegalovirus antigens. Immune exposure information for the cohort was limited to CMV serostatus. According to a later analysis, most CMV-associated TCR beta chains appeared to be HLA-restricted, and the HLA associations seemed to be driven largely by CMV exposure. Compared with the approximately 600-donor mean, donors in an Asian-associated ancestry cluster had fewer N-insertions in productive TCRs, according to a later genetic analysis. Some IMGT-functional V segments, including TRBV6-2 and TRBV6-3, could not be distinguished by the 87-base-pair reads and were therefore excluded. The classifier was reported to diagnose cytomegalovirus status with high specificity and sensitivity in both the original and validation cohorts. An association between a missense DCLRE1C variant and V-gene and J-gene trimming of TCR beta chains was found in a later genetic analysis and replicated in an independent cohort. According to the authors, the approach could potentially be generalized to other disease states and immunological phenotypes. Because some donors lacked HLA typing at each locus, the association tests relied only on the typed subset. In an earlier analysis of some 640 of the donors, most TCR beta V segments were observed in productive rearrangements about 87% or about 30% of the time, broadly matching IMGT annotations. Roughly uniform sequencing depth across donors was assumed in presence/absence analyses, although this assumption may not hold. A further reported finding was that TCR beta sequences accurately predicted the HLA-A and HLA-B alleles for most subjects in the first cohort. A later analysis reported that several top co-occurrence clusters appeared linked to parvovirus B19, influenza, CMV and Epstein-Barr virus. While some public TCRs were present in many individuals, most TCR sequences turned up only very rarely across donors.

The library relied on the immunoSEQ multiplex PCR assay. For the multiplex PCR, a mixture combining 60 forward primers for TCR Vbeta segments and 13 reverse primers for TCR Jbeta segments was used. A multiplex PCR assay on genomic DNA amplified the CDR3 region of rearranged TCR beta genes. Amplified TCR beta libraries were sequenced as 87-base-pair reads on the Illumina HiSeq System. The authors' analysis ran thus. In a later analysis, tens of millions of unique TCR beta chains were counted across the 650 to 700 repertoires, and roughly 11 million of these chains were shared by at least two donors. Raw reads were error-corrected and collapsed into unique sequences by a nearest-neighbor algorithm in which closely related sequences were merged to remove PCR and sequencing errors. To assign V, D and J gene segments, CDR3 sequences were aligned to IMGT reference sequences. For a sequence to be retained, a match of at least six nucleotides was required to both a V gene segment and a J gene segment. Rearrangements were called productive when the CDR3 lacked stop codons and stayed in frame with V and J; all others were non-productive. Following IMGT convention, CDR3 was defined as the stretch from the second conserved V-encoded cysteine to the conserved J-encoded phenylalanine. The earlier analysis of about 610 of the donors excluded sequences that lacked an unambiguous match to a single V gene segment. An earlier analysis of under 750 of the donors called V segments functional above 56.7% productive rearrangements and segregating when the between-donor standard deviation exceeded 5%. A statistical classification framework was developed to diagnose cytomegalovirus status using the catalog of TCR beta chain sequences. In a later analysis, TCR nucleotide sequences were compared against IMGT/GENE-DB human TR gene sequences so that V and J genes could be assigned. A later analysis assigned CDR3 sequences and most-parsimonious VDJ recombination scenarios with the TCRdist pipeline. In a later analysis, each TCR beta chain was defined by its CDR3 amino acid sequence together with its V-gene family, and reads without a unique V-gene family were excluded. To address suspected cross-contamination and a sequencing artifact, a later analysis removed approximately 600 highly shared, low-generation-probability nucleotide sequences. In a later analysis, a clonal expansion index for each public chain was calculated from normalized within-repertoire ranks of inferred template counts. Generation probabilities in a later analysis came from a VDJ recombination model fitted to out-of-frame rearrangements, and those results were checked against IGoR. In a later analysis, TCR-TCR, TCR-HLA and TCR-CMV co-occurrence was scored with hypergeometric tests, and a repertoire-size bias correction was applied to TCR pairs. In a later analysis, false discovery rates were estimated by permuting HLA or CMV assignments 20 times. In a later analysis, co-occurring TCRs were grouped using DBSCAN, and TCRdist sequence similarity was added for clustering within HLA-allele-positive subsets. Co-occurrence clustering excluded repertoires with fewer than 30,000 or more than 120,000 public chains, plus five with anomalous nucleotide sharing. What TCRdb holds here is the immuneACCESS table cut down to in-frame rearrangements. Part of the clones is not present; checked against another copy, under half of the missing clones reflect an unresolved V gene, and the others are unexplained. The V and J calls and clone size were taken over from that table, and D and trimming were inferred from the DNA. The table for this sample lists 150,000 or so clones; approximately 75% of them were counted only once. Roughly 2.8% of the sample comes from the top ten.

The cohort was made up of 666 healthy bone marrow donors. Cohort members were all nominally healthy when sampled, although unrecorded immune exposures were likely present. The donor was CMV seronegative and was included in the group of over 300 seronegative cohort members. Every donor gave a peripheral blood sample, and the peripheral blood mononuclear cells from that sample were used for TCR beta sequencing. Genomic DNA extraction from the blood cell samples was performed with the Qiagen DNeasy Blood Extraction Kit. The receptor was derived from a young man in good health and CMV-seronegative. The specimen sequenced was PBMCs. The chain is encoded by TRBV7-9 joined to TRBJ1-1, and TRBD1 may be the D gene, going by 6 matching bases. The CDR3 loop reads CASEGPDSESANTEAFF. The base sequence is TGTGCCAGCGAGGGGCCGGACAGCGAATCCGCGAACACTGAAGCTTTCTTT.